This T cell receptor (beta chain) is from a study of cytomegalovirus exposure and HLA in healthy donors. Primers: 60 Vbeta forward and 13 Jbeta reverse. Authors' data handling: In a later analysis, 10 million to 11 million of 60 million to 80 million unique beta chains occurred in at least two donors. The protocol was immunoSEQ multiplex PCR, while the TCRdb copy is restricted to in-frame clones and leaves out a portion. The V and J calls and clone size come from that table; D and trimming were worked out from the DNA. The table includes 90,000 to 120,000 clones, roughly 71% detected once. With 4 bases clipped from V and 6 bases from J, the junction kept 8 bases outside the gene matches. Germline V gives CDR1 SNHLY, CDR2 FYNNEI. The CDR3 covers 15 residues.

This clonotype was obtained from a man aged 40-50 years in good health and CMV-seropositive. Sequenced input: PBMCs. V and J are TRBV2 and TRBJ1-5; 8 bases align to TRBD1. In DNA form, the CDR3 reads TGTGCCAGCAGTGGCTTGACAGGGGAAGGTCAGCCCCAGCATTTT. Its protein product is CASSGLTGEGQPQHF. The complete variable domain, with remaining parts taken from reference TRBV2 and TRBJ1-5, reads EPEVTQTPSHQVTQMGQEVILRCVPISNHLYFYWYRQILGQKVEFLVSFYNNEISEKSEIFDDQFSVERPDGSNFTLKIRSTKLEDSAMYFCASSGLTGEGQPQHFGDGTRLSIL.